This T cell receptor (beta chain) was recovered during a study of CD8+CD57+ T cells in acquired aplastic anemia. Turning to this clonotype: Given a much more abundant clone one base away, this may be a read error.

Patients chosen for sequencing had CD8+CD57+ cells that had expanded, as shown by flow cytometry. As a group, the patients uniformly had severe acquired aplastic anemia. The TCR beta profiling, which covered VDJ combination and CDR3 sequence, was carried out using genomic DNA as the template. TCRdb analysed the reads with MiXCR anew, one entry per CDR3 protein. The data contain 130,000 or so distinct CDR3 sequences, roughly 40% of them singletons. The germline V gene has CDR1 LGHNA and CDR2 YSLEER. This CDR3 has 15 residues. Specimen: sorted CD4+, CD8+, or CD8+CD57+ T cells (not recorded which) from PBMCs. The V gene is TRBV4-3, the J gene TRBJ1-2; no clear D. The source of this sequence is a human donor with aplastic anemia. Here the CDR3 reads CARSQESTGDYGYTF. The CDR3 nucleotides are TGCGCCCGCAGCCAAGAATCAACCGGGGACTATGGCTACACCTTC.